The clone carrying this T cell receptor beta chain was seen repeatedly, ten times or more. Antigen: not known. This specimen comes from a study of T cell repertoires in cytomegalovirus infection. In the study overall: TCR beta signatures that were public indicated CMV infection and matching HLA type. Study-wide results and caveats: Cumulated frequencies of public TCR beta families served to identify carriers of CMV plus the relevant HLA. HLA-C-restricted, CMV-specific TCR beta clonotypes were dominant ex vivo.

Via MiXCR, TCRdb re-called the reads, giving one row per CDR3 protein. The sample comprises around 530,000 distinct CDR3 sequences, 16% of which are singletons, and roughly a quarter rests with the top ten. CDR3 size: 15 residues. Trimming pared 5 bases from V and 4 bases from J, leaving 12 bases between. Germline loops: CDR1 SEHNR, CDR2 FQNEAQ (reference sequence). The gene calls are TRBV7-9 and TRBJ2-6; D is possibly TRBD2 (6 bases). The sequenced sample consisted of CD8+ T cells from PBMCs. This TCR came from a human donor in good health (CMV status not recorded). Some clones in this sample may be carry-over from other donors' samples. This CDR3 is CASSPAGSGANVLTF. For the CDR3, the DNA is TGTGCCAGCAGCCCTGCGGGGTCGGGGGCCAACGTCCTGACTTTC.